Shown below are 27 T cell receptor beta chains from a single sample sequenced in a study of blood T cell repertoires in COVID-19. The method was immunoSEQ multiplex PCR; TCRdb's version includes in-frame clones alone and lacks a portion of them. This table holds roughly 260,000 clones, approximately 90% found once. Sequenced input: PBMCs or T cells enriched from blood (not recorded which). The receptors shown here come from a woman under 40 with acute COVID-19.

CDR3 DNA: TGTGCCAGCAGTGAAACACAGGAGCGGGGGTTCATTCAGTACTTC. Amino acids: CASSETQERGFIQYF. The V and J genes are TRBV25-1 and TRBJ2-4, with 8 bases identical to TRBD2. V was clipped by 2 bases and J by 9 bases; unmatched bases: 9. Germline assignment: CDR1 MGHDK and CDR2 SYGVNS. The CDR3 spans 15 residues.

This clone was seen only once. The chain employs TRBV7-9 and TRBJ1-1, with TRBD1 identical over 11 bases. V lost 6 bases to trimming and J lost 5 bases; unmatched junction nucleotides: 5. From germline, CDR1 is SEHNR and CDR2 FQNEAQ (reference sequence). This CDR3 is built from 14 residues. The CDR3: CASSTGQGATEAFF. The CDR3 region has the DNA TGTGCCAGCAGTACTGGACAGGGGGCGACTGAAGCTTTCTTT. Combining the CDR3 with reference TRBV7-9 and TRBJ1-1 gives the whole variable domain DTGVSQNPRHKITKRGQNVTFRCDPISEHNRLYWYRQTLGQGPEFLTYFQNEAQLEKSRLLSDRFSAERPKGSFSTLEIQRTEQGDSAMYLCASSTGQGATEAFFGQGTRLTVV.

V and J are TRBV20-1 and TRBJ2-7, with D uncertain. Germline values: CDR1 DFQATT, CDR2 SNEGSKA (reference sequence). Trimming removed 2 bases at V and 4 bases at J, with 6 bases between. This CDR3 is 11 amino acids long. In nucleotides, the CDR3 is TGCAGTGCTAGACTGGAGTACGAGCAGTACTTC. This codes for CSARLEYEQYF.

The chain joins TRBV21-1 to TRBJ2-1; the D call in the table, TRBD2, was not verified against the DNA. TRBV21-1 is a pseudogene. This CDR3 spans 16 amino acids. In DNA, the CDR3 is TGTGCCAGCAGCAAAGCTGCCGGGGGAACCTACAATGAGCAGTTCTTC. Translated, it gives CASSKAAGGTYNEQFF.

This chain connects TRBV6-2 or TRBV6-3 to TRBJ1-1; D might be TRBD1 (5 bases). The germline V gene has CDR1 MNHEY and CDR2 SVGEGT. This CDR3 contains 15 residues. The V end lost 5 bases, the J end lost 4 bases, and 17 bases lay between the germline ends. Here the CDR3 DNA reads TGTGCCAGCAGTGTCGTGGGAGGGGACGTCACTGAAGCTTTCTTT. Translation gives CASSVVGGDVTEAFF.

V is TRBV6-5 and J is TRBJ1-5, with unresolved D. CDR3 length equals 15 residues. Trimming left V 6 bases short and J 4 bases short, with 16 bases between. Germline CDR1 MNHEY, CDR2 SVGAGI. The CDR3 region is CASSDGMHLNQPQHF. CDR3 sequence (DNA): TGTGCCAGCAGCGACGGGATGCACCTAAATCAGCCCCAGCATTTT.

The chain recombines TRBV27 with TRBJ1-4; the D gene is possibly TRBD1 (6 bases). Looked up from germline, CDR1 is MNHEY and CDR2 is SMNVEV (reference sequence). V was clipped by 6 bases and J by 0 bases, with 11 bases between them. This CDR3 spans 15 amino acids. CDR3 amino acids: CASRDRDSTNEKLFF. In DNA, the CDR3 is TGTGCCAGCAGGGACAGAGATTCAACTAATGAAAAACTGTTTTTT.

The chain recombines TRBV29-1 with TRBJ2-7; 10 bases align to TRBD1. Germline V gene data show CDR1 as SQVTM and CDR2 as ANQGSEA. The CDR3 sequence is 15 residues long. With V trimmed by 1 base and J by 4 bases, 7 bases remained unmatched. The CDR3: CSVEATGTGAYEQYF. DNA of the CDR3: TGCAGCGTTGAAGCTACCGGGACAGGGGCATACGAGCAGTACTTC.

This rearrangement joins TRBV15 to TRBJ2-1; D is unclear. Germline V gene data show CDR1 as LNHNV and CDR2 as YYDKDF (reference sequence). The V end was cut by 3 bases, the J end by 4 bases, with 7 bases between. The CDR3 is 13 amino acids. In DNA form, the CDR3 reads TGTGCCACCAGCAGCGGTATTTACAATGAGCAGTTCTTC. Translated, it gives CATSSGIYNEQFF.

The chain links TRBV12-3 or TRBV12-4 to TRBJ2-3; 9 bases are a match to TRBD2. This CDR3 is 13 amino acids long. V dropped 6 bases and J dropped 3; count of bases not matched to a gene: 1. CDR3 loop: CASRRGGTDTQYF. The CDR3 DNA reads TGTGCCAGCAGGCGGGGGGGGACAGATACGCAGTATTTT.

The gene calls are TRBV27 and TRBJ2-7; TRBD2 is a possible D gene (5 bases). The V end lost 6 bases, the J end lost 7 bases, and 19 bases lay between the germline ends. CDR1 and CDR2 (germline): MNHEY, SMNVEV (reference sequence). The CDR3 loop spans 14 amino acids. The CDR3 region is CASSLRGSLREQYF. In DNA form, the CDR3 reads TGTGCCAGCAGCCTCAGAGGGTCGTTGAGGGAGCAGTACTTC.

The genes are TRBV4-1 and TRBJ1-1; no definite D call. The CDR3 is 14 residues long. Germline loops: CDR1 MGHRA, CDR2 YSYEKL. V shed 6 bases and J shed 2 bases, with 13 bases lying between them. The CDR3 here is CASSLTKGNTEAFF. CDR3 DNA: TGCGCCAGCAGTCTGACTAAGGGAAACACTGAAGCTTTCTTT.

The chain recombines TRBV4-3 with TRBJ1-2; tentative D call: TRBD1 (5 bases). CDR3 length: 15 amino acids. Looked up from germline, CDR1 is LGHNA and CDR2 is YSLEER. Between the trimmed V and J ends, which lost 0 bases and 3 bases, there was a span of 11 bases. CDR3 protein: CASSQEGRGYYGYTF. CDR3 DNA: TGCGCCAGCAGCCAAGAAGGGCGGGGCTACTATGGCTACACCTTC.

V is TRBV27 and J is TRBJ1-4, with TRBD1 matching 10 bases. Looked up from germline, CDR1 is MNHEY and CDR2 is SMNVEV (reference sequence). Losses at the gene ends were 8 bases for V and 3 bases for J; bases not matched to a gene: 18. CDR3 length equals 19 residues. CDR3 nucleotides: TGTGCCAGCGGCGCCGGGGACAGGGGATCGCAGAGGGCTAATGAAAAACTGTTTTTT. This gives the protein CASGAGDRGSQRANEKLFF.

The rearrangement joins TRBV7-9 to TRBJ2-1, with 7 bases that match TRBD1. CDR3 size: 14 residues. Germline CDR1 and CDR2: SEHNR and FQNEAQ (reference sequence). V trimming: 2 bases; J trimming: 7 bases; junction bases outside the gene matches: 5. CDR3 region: CASSLKQGRNEQFF. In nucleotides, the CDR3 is TGTGCCAGCAGCTTAAAACAGGGGAGAAATGAGCAGTTCTTC.

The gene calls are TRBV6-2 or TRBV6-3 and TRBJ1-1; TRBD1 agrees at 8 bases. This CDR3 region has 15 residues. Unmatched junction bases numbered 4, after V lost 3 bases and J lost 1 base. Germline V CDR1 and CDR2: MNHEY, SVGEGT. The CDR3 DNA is TGTGCCAGCAGTTATGGACAGGGTGGGAACACTGAAGCTTTCTTT. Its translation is CASSYGQGGNTEAFF.

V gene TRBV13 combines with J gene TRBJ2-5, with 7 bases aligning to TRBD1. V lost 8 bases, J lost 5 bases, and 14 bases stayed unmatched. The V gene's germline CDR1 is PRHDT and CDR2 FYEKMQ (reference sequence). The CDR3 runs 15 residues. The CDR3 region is CASLFRGGSGETQYF. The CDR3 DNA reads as TGTGCCAGCCTTTTTCGAGGGGGCTCCGGCGAGACCCAGTACTTC.

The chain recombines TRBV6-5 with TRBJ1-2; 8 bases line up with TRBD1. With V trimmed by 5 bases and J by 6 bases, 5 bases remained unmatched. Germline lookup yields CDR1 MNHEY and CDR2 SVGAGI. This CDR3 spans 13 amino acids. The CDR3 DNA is TGTGCCAGCAGTCGGACAGGGTCGGATGGCTACACCTTC. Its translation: CASSRTGSDGYTF.

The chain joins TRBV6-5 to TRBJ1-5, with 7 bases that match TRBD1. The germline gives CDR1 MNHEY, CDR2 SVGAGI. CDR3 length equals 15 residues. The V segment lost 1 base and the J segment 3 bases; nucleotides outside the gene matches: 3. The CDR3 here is CASSYLQGNNQPQHF. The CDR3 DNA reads TGTGCCAGCAGTTACTTACAGGGGAACAATCAGCCCCAGCATTTT.

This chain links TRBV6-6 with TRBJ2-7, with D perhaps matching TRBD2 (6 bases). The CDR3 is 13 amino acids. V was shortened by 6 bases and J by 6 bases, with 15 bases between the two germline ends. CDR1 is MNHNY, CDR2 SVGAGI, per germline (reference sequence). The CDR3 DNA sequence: TGTGCCAGCAGCCAGACGGGACTTGGCGAGCAGTACTTC. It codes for CASSQTGLGEQYF.

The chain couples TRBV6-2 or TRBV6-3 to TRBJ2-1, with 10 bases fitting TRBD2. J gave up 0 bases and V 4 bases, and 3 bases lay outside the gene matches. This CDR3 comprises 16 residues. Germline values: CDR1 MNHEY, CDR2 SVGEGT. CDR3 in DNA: TGTGCCAGCAGTTTCAGCGGGGGGGCCTCCTACAATGAGCAGTTCTTC. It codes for CASSFSGGASYNEQFF.

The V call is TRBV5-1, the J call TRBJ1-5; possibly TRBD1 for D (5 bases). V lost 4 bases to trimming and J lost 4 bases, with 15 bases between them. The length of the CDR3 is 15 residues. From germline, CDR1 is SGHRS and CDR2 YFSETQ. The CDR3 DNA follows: TGCGCCAGCAGCCCGGGGACGGACTATAATCAGCCCCAGCATTTT. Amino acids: CASSPGTDYNQPQHF.

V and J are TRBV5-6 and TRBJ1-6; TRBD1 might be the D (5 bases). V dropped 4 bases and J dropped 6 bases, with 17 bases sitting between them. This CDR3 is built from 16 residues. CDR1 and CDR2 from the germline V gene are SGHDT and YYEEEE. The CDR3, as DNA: TGTGCCAGCAGCGGGGGGGTTAAGTCTTTTAATTCACCCCTCCACTTT. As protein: CASSGGVKSFNSPLHF.

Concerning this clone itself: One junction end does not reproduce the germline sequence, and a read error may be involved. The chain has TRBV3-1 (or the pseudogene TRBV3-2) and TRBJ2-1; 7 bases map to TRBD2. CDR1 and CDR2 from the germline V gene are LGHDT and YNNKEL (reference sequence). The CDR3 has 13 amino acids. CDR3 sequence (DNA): TGTGCCAGCAGCCAAGATCAAAACGGGGCGGGAGTCTTC. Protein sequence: CASSQDQNGAGVF.

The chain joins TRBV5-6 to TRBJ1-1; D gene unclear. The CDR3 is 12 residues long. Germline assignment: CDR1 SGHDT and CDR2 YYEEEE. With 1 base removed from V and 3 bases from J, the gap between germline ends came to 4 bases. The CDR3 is CASSLTDTEAFF. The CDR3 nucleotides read TGTGCCAGCAGCTTGACGGACACTGAAGCTTTCTTT.

The CDR3 spells CASSEQRGSTDTQYF. The CDR3 nucleotides are TGTGCCAGCAGTGAACAGCGGGGGAGCACAGATACGCAGTATTTT. V is TRBV2 and J is TRBJ2-3; 8 positions agree with TRBD2. This CDR3 has 15 residues. Looked up from germline, CDR1 is SNHLY and CDR2 is FYNNEI. V trimming: 2 bases; J trimming: 0 bases; junction bases outside the gene matches: 1. The full variable domain, rest sourced from reference TRBV2 and TRBJ2-3, is EPEVTQTPSHQVTQMGQEVILRCVPISNHLYFYWYRQILGQKVEFLVSFYNNEISEKSEIFDDQFSVERPDGSNFTLKIRSTKLEDSAMYFCASSEQRGSTDTQYFGPGTRLTVL.

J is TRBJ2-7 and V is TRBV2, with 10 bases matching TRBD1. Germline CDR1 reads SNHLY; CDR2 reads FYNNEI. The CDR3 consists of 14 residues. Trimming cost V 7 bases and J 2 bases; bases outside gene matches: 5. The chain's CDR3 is CASIGDRGAYEQYF. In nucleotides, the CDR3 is TGTGCCAGCATCGGGGACAGGGGTGCCTACGAGCAGTACTTC.